This T cell receptor beta chain was captured in a study of T-cell reconstitution after alpha-beta-depleted transplantation in children. The CDR3 covers 15 residues. V gave up 6 bases and J gave up 8 bases; unmatched junction bases: 12. Preparation of the TCRbeta library involved a method that used unique molecular identifiers. TCRdb re-called the PCR reads through MiXCR, storing one row per CDR3 protein. The profile shows about 300,000 distinct CDR3 sequences, about 7.3% of them singletons. This clonotype was recorded at least ten times. Its target is not known. The study, taken as a whole, reports: Roughly two months post-transplant, alpha-beta T cells reportedly originated from several hundred graft clones that had expanded. When one year had passed after transplant, most T-cell counts and diversity came from newly produced T cells.

The rearrangement joins TRBV12-3 or TRBV12-4 to TRBJ1-4; 7 bases are shared with TRBD1. Sequencing used peripheral blood, obtained 360 days after TCRalphabeta/CD19-depleted stem cell transplant. The TCR comes from a female patient between 2 and 10 years old who had a stem cell transplant for Fanconi anemia, so the T cells may come from the graft donor. The CDR3 protein is CASSPLRQGREKLFF. For the CDR3, the DNA is TGTGCCAGCAGCCCCCTAAGACAGGGAAGGGAAAAACTGTTTTTT.